The present TCR beta chain was sequenced within a study of cytomegalovirus exposure and HLA in healthy donors. Sequencing used immunoSEQ multiplex PCR; TCRdb keeps in-frame clones, though not all of them. The repertoire holds hundreds of thousands of clones, with around 86% as singletons. This clone was detected only a few times. V lost 0 bases and J lost 6; bases outside the gene matches: 10. Per the germline V gene, CDR1 is PRHDT and CDR2 is FYEKMQ (reference sequence). The CDR3 consists of 16 residues. Material: PBMCs. The chain combines TRBV13 with TRBJ2-7; 8 nucleotides align to TRBD1. The source is a woman aged 18-30 years in good health and CMV-seronegative. CDR3 coding DNA: TGTGCCAGCAGCTTAGGGGAGGGGACAGGCTTCCTCGAGCAGTACTTC. Its translation is CASSLGEGTGFLEQYF.